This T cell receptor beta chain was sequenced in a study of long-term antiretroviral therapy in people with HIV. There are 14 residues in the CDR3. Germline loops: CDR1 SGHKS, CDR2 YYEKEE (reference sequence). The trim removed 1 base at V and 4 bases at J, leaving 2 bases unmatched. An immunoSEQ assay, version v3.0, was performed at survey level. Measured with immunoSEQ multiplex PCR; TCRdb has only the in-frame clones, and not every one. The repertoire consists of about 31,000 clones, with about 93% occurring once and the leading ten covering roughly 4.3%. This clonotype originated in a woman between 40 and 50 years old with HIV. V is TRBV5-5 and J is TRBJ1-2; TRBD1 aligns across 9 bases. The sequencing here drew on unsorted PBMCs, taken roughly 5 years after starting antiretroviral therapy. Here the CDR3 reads CASSLTGGSYGYTF. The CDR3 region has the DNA TGTGCCAGCAGCTTGACAGGGGGCAGCTATGGCTACACCTTC.